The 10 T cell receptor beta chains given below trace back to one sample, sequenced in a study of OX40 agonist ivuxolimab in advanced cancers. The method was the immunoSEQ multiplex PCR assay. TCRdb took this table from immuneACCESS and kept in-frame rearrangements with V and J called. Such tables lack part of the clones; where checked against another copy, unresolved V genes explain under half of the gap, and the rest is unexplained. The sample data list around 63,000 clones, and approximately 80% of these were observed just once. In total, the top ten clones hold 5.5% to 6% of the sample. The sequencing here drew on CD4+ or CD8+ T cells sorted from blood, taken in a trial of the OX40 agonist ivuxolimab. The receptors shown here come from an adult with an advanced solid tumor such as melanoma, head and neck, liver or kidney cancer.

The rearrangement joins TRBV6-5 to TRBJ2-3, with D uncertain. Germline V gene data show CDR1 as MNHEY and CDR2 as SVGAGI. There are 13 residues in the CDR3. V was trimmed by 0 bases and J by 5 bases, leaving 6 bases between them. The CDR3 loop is CASSYSNGDTQYF. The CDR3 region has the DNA TGTGCCAGCAGTTACTCGAATGGAGATACGCAGTATTTT.

CDR3: CASKDSYEQYF. The CDR3 nucleotides read TGTGCCAGCAAAGATTCCTACGAGCAGTACTTC. V and J are TRBV2 and TRBJ2-7; D is undetermined. CDR3 length: 11 residues. V was pared by 7 bases and J by 1 base, with 5 bases between. Germline V CDR1 and CDR2: SNHLY, FYNNEI.

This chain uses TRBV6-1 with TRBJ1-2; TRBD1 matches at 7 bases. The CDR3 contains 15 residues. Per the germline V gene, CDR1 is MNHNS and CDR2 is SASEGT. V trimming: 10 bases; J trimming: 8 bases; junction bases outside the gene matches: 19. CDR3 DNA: TGTGCCATCCTGGTGACAGGGATGTTTACAGGCGGCTACACCTTC. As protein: CAILVTGMFTGGYTF.

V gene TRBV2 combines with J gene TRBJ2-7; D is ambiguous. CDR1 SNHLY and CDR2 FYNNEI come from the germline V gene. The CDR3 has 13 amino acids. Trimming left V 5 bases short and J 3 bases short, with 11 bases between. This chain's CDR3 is CASSPGYNYEQYV. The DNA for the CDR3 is TGTGCCAGCAGTCCCGGGTACAACTACGAGCAGTACGTC.

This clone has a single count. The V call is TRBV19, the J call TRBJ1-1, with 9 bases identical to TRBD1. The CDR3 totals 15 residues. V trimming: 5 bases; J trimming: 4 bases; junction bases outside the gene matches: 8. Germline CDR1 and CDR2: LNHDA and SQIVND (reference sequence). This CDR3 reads CASSSHSTGGTEAFF. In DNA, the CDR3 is TGTGCCAGTAGTTCACATTCGACAGGGGGCACTGAAGCTTTCTTT.

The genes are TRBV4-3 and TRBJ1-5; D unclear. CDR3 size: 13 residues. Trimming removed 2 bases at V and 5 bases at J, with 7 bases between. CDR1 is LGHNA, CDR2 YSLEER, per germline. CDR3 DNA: TGCGCCAGCAGCCAATATCGTGATCAGCCCCAGCATTTT. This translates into CASSQYRDQPQHF.

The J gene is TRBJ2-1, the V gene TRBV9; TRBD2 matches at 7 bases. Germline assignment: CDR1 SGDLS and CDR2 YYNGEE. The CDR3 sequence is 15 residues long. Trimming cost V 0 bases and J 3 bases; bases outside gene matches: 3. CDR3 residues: CASSVDGRIYNEQFF. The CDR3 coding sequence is TGTGCCAGCAGCGTAGACGGGAGGATCTACAATGAGCAGTTCTTC.

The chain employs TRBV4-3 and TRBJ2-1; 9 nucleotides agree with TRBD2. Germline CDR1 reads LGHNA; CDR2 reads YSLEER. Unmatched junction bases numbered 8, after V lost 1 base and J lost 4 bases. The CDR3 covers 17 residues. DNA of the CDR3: TGCGCCAGCAGCCAAGGTTTGACTAGCGGAAAATACAATGAGCAGTTCTTC. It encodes CASSQGLTSGKYNEQFF.

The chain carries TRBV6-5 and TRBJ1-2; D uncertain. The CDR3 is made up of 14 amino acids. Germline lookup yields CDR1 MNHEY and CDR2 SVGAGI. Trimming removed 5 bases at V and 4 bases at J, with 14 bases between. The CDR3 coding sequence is TGTGCCAGCAGTCCCGTGGAGGAACTCTATGGCTACACCTTC. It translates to CASSPVEELYGYTF.

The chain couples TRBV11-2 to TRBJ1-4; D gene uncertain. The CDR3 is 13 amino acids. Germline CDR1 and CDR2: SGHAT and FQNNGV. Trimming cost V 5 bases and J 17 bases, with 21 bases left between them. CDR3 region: CASSPLDGLAVFF. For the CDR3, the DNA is TGTGCCAGCAGCCCACTCGACGGCCTGGCGGTATTTTTT.